This T cell receptor beta chain was sequenced during a study of control samples from healthy donors and cancer patients. V lost 4 bases, J lost 2 bases, and 13 bases lay in between. In germline, CDR1 is GTSNPN, CDR2 SVGIG (reference sequence). The CDR3 has 14 residues. Assay used: immunoSEQ multiplex PCR; TCRdb lists only in-frame clones, some missing. The data show approximately 93,000 clones, less than 90% seen once. The rearrangement links TRBV30 to TRBJ2-3, with D perhaps TRBD1 or TRBD2 (5 bases each). Sequenced: PBMCs. This clonotype originated in a woman between 50 and 59 years old with colorectal cancer. The CDR3 DNA follows: TGTGCCTGGACATACAGAGGGGTCACAGATACGCAGTATTTT. This sequence encodes CAWTYRGVTDTQYF.